Listed below are T cell receptor beta chains from one sample, sequenced in a study of blood T cell repertoires in COVID-19. Sequencing was performed with immunoSEQ multiplex PCR; in TCRdb, only in-frame clones are kept and a portion is missing. The data hold hundreds of thousands of clones, with just over 85% observed a single time. Sequenced input: PBMCs or T cells enriched from blood (not recorded which). The receptors here all came from a man aged 30-40 years who had recovered from COVID-19. Each CDR3 is given with its conserved first and last residue. A D gene is named only where the DNA matches it firmly. Clone size is not always given. Where it is, it says once, few, many or a class for expanded clones.

v_call	clone_size	j_call	d_call	cdr3_nt	cdr3_aa
TRBV2	-	TRBJ1-5	TRBD1	TGTGCCAGCAGCGTAAACGACAGGGGGCTAGATTTT	CASSVNDRGLDF
TRBV27	-	TRBJ2-2	TRBD2	TGTGCCAGCAGTTTCGGACTAGCCACCGGGGAGCTGTTTTTT	CASSFGLATGELFF
TRBV2	-	TRBJ1-6	TRBD1	TGTGCCAGCAGGGACACAGGGGTTCACTATTCACCCCTCCACTTT	CASRDTGVHYSPLHF
TRBV9	few	TRBJ2-3	TRBD2	TGTGCCAGCAGCAGAAGTCTAGCGGGAGTTGAAGATACGCAGTATTTT	CASSRSLAGVEDTQYF
TRBV24-1	-	TRBJ2-1	TRBD2	TGTGCCACCAGTGGCCTGACTAGCGGGAGGGCCTACAATGAGCAGTTCTTC	CATSGLTSGRAYNEQFF
TRBV7-2	once	TRBJ2-7	TRBD2	TGTGCCAGCAGCCCGGGACTAGCGTTCTCCTACGAGCAGTACTTC	CASSPGLAFSYEQYF
TRBV7-2	-	TRBJ2-5	-	TGTGCCAGCAGCTTAATACGTACAGACCAAGAGACCCAGTACTTC	CASSLIRTDQETQYF
TRBV21-1	-	TRBJ1-2	-	TGTGCCAGCAGCCTCCGACCTACACAGGGGGGGGGCCACACCTTC	CASSLRPTQGGGHTF
TRBV7-9	-	TRBJ2-5	-	TGTGCCAGCAGCTTAGTCAAGTACTTC	CASSLVKYF
TRBV24-1	-	TRBJ1-2	TRBD1	TGTGCCACCAGTGATTCCGGGACAGGGAGATATGGCTACACCTTC	CATSDSGTGRYGYTF
TRBV5-4	-	TRBJ2-2	-	TGTGCCAGCAGCTTGTTACCTACGAACACCGGGGAGCTGTTTTTT	CASSLLPTNTGELFF
TRBV19	-	TRBJ2-7	TRBD1	TGTGCCAGTAAGTATGCGGACAGGAGCTCCTACGAGCAGTACTTC	CASKYADRSSYEQYF
TRBV3-1/TRBV3-2	-	TRBJ1-1	-	TGTGCCAGCAGCCAAGCCGGGGGAAACACTGAAGCTTTCTTT	CASSQAGGNTEAFF
TRBV6-4	-	TRBJ2-7	TRBD2	TGTGCCAGCAGGCGGACTAGCGGGAGATCCTACGAGCAGTACTTC	CASRRTSGRSYEQYF
TRBV4-1	-	TRBJ2-2	-	TGCGCCAGCCGAAAGCCCACAGGGGGGGACACCGGGGAGCTGTTTTTT	CASRKPTGGDTGELFF
TRBV19	-	TRBJ1-3	TRBD1	TGTGCCAGTAGTATCTTCGGGACAGCGCTTGGAAACACCATATATTTT	CASSIFGTALGNTIYF
TRBV5-1	-	TRBJ2-7	TRBD2	TGCGCCAGCAGCTTGGATGGCGGGAGCTTCTACGAGCAGTACTTC	CASSLDGGSFYEQYF
TRBV7-9	-	TRBJ1-4	-	TGTGCCAGCAGCTTCGGGACTGAGTGGAAACTGTTTTTT	CASSFGTEWKLFF
TRBV7-9	-	TRBJ2-7	-	TGTGCCAGCAGCTTAGGAGGGCTGGGTTACGAGCAGTACTTC	CASSLGGLGYEQYF
TRBV27	-	TRBJ1-1	-	TGTGCCAGCAGTTTACGGGGTATGAACACTGAAGCTTTCTTT	CASSLRGMNTEAFF
TRBV24-1	few	TRBJ1-1	-	TGTGCCACCAGTGATCTGTTGTCTTTCTTT	CATSDLLSFF
TRBV2	-	TRBJ2-1	TRBD2	TGTGCCAGCAGTGGCCAGCGGGGGGCTTACAATGAGCAGTTCTTC	CASSGQRGAYNEQFF
TRBV9	-	TRBJ1-1	-	TGTGCCAGCAGCGTAGAACTTAGTCTTGAAGCTTTCTTT	CASSVELSLEAFF
TRBV4-1	-	TRBJ2-7	TRBD2	TGCGCCAGCAGCCAAGAGCGGGGGGAGTACGAGCAGTACTTC	CASSQERGEYEQYF
TRBV24-1	-	TRBJ2-7	TRBD1	TGTGCCACCAGTGATGGGACAGGGGAGAAACGCGAGCAGTACTTC	CATSDGTGEKREQYF
TRBV9	-	TRBJ1-6	-	TGTGCCAGCAGCGTAGAAGGGGCAAGTTCACCCCTCCACTTT	CASSVEGASSPLHF
TRBV24-1	-	TRBJ2-2	TRBD2	TGTGCCACCAGTGACACTAGCGGGGGAGACACCGGGGAGCTGTTTTTT	CATSDTSGGDTGELFF
TRBV20-1	once	TRBJ2-2	-	TGCAGTGCTAGTGAACAGGTACCCTTCACCGGGGAGCTGTTTTTT	CSASEQVPFTGELFF
TRBV5-4	few	TRBJ1-3	-	TGTGCCAGCAGCTCCAGGCTCCATTTCTCTGGAAACACCATATATTTT	CASSSRLHFSGNTIYF